This paragraph reports one T cell receptor beta chain. This sample is part of a study of regulatory T cells in long-lasting Graves disease. Germline trimming cut 0 bases from V and 2 bases from J; bases unmatched to any gene: 12. Germline-derived CDR1 and CDR2 are SGDLS and YYNGEE. CDR3 length equals 18 residues. Described time point: newly diagnosed GD, antithyroid drugs for less than 3 months. TCR sequences were obtained from RNA taken from PBMCs. Assembly of TCR beta libraries relied on iRepertoire HTBI primers together with Arm-PCR of CDR3 regions. TCRdb reanalysed the multiplex PCR reads using MiXCR and keeps one entry per CDR3 protein. The profile covers about 520,000 distinct CDR3 sequences, with around 11% appearing a single time and 8% to 10% taken by the ten largest. Another study also made use of these data, one on T cells in Graves' hyperthyroidism and ophthalmopathy.

The chain uses TRBV9 and TRBJ2-3, with 7 bases matching TRBD1. This receptor was identified in a woman in her twenties or thirties with Graves disease. The input for sequencing was peripheral blood mononuclear cells (PBMCs), taken at new diagnosis, from a patient treated with antithyroid drugs. As DNA, the CDR3 is TGTGCCAGCAGCGTAGATCCTTATACAGGGGTTATCACAGATACGCAGTATTTT. Translated: CASSVDPYTGVITDTQYF.